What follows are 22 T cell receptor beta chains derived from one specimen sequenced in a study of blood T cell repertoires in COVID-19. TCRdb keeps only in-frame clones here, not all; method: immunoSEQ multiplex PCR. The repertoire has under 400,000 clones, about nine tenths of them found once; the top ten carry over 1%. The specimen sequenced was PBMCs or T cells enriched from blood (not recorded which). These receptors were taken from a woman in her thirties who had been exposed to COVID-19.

The CDR3 DNA sequence: TGCGCCAGCAGCTATTCCCTAGCGGCCTCCTACGAGCAGTACTTC. Translation: CASSYSLAASYEQYF. This chain joins TRBV5-1 and TRBJ2-7; 7 bases are shared with TRBD2. This CDR3 spans 15 amino acids. V was clipped by 3 bases and J by 0 bases; unmatched bases: 6. Germline V gene lookup returns CDR1 SGHRS and CDR2 YFSETQ.

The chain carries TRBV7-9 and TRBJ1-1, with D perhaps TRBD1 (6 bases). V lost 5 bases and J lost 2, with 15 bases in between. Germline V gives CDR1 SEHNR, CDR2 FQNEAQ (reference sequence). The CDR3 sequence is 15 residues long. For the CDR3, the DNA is TGTGCCAGCAGCCCCACCGGGACACTTAACACTGAAGCTTTCTTT. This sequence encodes CASSPTGTLNTEAFF.

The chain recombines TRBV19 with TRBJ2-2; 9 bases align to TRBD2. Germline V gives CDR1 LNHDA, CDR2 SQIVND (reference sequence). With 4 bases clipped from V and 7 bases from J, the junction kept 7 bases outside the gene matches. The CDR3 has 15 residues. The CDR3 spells CASSRPGTSRGELFF. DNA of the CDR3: TGTGCCAGTAGTAGACCCGGGACTAGCCGCGGGGAGCTGTTTTTT.

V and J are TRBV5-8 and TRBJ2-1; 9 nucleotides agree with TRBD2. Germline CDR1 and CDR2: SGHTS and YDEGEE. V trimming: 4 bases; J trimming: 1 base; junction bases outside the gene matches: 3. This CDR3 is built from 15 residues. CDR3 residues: CASSEREDSYNEQFF. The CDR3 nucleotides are TGTGCCAGCAGCGAGCGGGAGGATTCCTACAATGAGCAGTTCTTC.

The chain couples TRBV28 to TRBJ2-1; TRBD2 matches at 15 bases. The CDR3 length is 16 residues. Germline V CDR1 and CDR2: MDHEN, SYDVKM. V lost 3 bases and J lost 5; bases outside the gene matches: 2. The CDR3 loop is CASSLGLAGGDNEQFF. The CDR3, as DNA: TGTGCCAGCAGTTTGGGACTAGCGGGAGGCGACAATGAGCAGTTCTTC.

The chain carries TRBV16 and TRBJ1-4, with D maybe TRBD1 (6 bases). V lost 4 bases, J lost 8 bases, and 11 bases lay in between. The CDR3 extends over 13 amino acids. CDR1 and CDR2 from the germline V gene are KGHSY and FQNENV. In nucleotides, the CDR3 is TGTGCCAGCAGCCGGGGGACAAACGAAAAACTGTTTTTT. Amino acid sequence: CASSRGTNEKLFF.

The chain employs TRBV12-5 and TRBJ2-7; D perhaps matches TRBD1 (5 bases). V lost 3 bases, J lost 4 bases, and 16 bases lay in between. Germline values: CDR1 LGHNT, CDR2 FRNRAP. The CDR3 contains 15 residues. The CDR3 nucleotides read TGTGCTAGTGGTTTAAGTCGACAGATTTCTTACGAGCAGTACTTC. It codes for CASGLSRQISYEQYF.

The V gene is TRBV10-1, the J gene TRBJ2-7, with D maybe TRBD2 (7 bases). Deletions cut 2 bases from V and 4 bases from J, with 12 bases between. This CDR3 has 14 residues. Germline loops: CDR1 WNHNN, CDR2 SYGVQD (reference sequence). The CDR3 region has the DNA TGCGCCAGCAGTGAGGCCAGGGGAGGGTACGAGCAGTACTTC. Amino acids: CASSEARGGYEQYF.

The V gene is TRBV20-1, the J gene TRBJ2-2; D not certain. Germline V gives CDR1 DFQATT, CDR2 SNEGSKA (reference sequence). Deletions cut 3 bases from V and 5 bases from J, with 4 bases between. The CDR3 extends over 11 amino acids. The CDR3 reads CSASLTGELFF. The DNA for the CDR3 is TGCAGTGCTAGCCTGACCGGGGAGCTGTTTTTT.

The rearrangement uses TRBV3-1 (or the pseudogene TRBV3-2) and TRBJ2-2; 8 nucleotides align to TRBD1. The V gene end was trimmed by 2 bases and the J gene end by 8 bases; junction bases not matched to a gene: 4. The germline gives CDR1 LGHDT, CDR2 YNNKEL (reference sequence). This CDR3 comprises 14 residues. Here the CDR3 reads CASSQQGAGGELFF. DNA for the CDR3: TGTGCCAGCAGCCAACAGGGGGCGGGAGGGGAGCTGTTTTTT.

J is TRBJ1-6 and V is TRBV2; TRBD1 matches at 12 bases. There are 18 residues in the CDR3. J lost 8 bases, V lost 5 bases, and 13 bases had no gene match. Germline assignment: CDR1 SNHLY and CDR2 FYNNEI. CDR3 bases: TGTGCCAGCAGTTTCACCGGGACAGGGGGCGTCTCGGATTCACCCCTCCACTTT. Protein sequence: CASSFTGTGGVSDSPLHF.

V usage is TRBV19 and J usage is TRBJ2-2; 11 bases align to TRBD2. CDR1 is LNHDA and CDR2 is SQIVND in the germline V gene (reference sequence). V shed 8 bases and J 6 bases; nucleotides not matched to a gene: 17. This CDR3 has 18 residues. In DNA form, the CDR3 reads TGTGCCAGTTTTTCCCCGGCACTAGCGGGAGAATTTCCCGGGGAGCTGTTTTTT. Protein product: CASFSPALAGEFPGELFF.

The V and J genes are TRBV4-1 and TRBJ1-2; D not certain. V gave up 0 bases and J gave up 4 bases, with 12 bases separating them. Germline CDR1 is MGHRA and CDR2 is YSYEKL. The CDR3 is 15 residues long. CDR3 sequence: CASSQDRGSSYGYTF. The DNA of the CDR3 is TGCGCCAGCAGCCAAGATCGAGGGTCTAGCTATGGCTACACCTTC.

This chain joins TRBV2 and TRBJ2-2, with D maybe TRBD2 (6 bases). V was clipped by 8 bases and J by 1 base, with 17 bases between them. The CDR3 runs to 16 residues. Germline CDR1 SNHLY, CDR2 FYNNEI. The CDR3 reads CASSRAWRGNTGELFF. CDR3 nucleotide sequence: TGTGCCAGCTCTAGAGCCTGGCGGGGGAACACCGGGGAGCTGTTTTTT.

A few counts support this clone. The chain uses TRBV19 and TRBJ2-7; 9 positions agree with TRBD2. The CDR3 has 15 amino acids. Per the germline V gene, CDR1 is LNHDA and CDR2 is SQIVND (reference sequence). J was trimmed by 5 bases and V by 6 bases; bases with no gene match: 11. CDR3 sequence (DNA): TGTGCCAGTAGCATTGTGGCTAGCGGGACCCACGAGCAGTACTTC. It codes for CASSIVASGTHEQYF.

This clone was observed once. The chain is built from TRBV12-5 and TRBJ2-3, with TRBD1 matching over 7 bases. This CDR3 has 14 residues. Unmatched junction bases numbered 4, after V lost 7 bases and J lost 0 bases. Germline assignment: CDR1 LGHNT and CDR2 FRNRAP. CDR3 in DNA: TGTGCTAGTGCCCCGGGACAGAGCACAGATACGCAGTATTTT. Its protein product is CASAPGQSTDTQYF.

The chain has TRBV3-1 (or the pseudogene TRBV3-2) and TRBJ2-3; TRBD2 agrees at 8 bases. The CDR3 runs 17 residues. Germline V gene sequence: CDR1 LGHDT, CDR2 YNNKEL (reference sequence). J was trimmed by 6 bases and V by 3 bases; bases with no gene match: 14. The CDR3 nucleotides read TGTGCCAGCAGCCAGGCTCGGTCGGGAGGGCCCCTGGATACGCAGTATTTT. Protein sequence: CASSQARSGGPLDTQYF.

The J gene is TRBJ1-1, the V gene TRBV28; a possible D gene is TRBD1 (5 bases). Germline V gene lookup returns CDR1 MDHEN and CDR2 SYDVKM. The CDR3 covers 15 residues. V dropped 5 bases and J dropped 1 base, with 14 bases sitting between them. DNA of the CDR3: TGTGCCAGCAGTGGACGGGGGTACGGGAACACTGAAGCTTTCTTT. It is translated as CASSGRGYGNTEAFF. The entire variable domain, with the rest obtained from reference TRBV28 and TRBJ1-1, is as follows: DVKVTQSSRYLVKRTGEKVFLECVQDMDHENMFWYRQDPGLGLRLIYFSYDVKMKEKGDIPEGYSVSREKKERFSLILESASTNQTSMYLCASSGRGYGNTEAFFGQGTRLTVV.

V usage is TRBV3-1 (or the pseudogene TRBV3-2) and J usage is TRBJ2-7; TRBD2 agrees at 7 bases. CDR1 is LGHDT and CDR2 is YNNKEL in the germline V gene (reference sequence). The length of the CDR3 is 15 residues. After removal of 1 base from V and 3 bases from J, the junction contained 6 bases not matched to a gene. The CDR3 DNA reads TGTGCCAGCAGCCAAGGGCTAGCGGCCCACTACGAGCAGTACTTC. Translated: CASSQGLAAHYEQYF.

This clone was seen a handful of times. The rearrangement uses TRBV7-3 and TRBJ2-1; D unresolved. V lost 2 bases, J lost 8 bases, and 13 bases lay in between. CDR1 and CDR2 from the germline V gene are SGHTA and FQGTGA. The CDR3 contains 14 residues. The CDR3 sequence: CASSLGPPPDEQFF. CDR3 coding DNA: TGTGCCAGCAGCTTAGGGCCCCCCCCCGATGAGCAGTTCTTC.

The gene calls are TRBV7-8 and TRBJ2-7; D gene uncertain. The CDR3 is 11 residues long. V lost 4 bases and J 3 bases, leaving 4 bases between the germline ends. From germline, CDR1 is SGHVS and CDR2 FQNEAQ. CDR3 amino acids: CASSSNYEQYF. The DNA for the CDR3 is TGTGCCAGCAGCTCTAACTACGAGCAGTACTTC.

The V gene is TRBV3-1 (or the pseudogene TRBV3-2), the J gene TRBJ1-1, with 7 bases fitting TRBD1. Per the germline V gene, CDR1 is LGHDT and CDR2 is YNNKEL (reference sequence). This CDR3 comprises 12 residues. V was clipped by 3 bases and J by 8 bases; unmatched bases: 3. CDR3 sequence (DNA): TGTGCCAGCAGCCAGACAGGGCTGGAAGCTTTCTTT. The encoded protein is CASSQTGLEAFF.